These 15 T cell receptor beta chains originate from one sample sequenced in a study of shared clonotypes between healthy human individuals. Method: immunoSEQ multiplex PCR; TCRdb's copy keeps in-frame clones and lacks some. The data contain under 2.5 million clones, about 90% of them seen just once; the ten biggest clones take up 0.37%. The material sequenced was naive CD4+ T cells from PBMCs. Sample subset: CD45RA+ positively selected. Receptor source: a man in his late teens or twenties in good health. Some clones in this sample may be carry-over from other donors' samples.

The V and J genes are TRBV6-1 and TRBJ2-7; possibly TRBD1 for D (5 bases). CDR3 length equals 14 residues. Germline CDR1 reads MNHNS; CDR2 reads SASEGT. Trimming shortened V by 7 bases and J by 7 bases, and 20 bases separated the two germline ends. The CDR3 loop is CASIIGASTSEQYF. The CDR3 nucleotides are TGTGCCAGCATCATAGGGGCTAGTACGAGTGAGCAGTACTTC.

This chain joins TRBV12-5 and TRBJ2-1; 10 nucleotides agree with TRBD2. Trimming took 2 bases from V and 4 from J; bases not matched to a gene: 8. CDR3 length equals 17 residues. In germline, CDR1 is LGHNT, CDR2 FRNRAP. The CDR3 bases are TGTGCTAGTGGTTTGCGCCTAGCGGGAGTGAGTTACAATGAGCAGTTCTTC. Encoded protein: CASGLRLAGVSYNEQFF.

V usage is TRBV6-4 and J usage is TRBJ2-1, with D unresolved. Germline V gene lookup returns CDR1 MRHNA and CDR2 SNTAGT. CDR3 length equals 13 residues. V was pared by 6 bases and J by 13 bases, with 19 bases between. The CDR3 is CASRDPNSPAQFF. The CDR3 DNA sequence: TGTGCCAGCAGGGACCCTAATTCCCCGGCTCAGTTCTTC.

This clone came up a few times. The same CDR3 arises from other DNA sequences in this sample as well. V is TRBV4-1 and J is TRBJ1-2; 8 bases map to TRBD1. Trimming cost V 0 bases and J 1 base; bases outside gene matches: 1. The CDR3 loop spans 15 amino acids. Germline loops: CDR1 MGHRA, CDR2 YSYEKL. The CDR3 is CASSQDGQGNYGYTF. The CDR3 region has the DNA TGCGCCAGCAGCCAAGATGGACAGGGTAACTATGGCTACACCTTC.

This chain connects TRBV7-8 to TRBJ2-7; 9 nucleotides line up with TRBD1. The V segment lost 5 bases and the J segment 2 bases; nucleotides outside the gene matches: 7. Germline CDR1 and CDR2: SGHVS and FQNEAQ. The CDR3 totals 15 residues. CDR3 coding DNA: TGTGCCAGCAGCGCAAGACAGGGGGGAACCTACGAGCAGTACTTC. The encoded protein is CASSARQGGTYEQYF.

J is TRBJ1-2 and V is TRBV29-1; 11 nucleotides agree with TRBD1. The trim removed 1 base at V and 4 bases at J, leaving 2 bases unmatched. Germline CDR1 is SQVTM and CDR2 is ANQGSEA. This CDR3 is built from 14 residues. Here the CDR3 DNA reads TGCAGCGTTGAAGTGGGACAGGGGGTCTATGGCTACACCTTC. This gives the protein CSVEVGQGVYGYTF. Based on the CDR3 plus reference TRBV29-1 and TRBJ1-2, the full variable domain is SAVISQKPSRDICQRGTSLTIQCQVDSQVTMMFWYRQQPGQSLTLIATANQGSEATYESGFVIDKFPISRPNLTFSTLTVSNMSPEDSSIYLCSVEVGQGVYGYTFGSGTRLTVV.

As DNA, the CDR3 is TGCGCCAGCAGGACCGGTGGGACAGGGGGCGAGCAGTACTTC. It codes for CASRTGGTGGEQYF. This rearrangement joins TRBV5-1 to TRBJ2-7; 11 positions agree with TRBD1. Germline V gene data show CDR1 as SGHRS and CDR2 as YFSETQ. CDR3 length: 14 amino acids. With 5 bases clipped from V and 6 bases from J, the junction kept 7 bases outside the gene matches. The complete variable domain, with remaining parts taken from reference TRBV5-1 and TRBJ2-7, reads KAGVTQTPRYLIKTRGQQVTLSCSPISGHRSVSWYQQTPGQGLQFLFEYFSETQRNKGNFPGRFSGRQFSNSRSEMNVSTLELGDSALYLCASRTGGTGGEQYFGPGTRLTVT.

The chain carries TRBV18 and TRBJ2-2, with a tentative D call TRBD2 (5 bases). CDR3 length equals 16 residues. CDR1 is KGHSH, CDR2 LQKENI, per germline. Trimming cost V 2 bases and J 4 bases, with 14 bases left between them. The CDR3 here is CASSPVTLEGTGELFF. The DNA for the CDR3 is TGTGCCAGCTCACCAGTCACCCTTGAGGGCACCGGGGAGCTGTTTTTT.

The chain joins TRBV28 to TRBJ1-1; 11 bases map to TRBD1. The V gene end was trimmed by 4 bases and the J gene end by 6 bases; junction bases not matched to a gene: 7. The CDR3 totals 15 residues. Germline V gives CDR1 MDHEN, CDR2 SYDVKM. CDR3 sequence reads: CASSSPGQGAAEAFF. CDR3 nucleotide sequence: TGTGCCAGCAGTTCTCCCGGACAGGGGGCCGCTGAAGCTTTCTTT.

CDR3 bases: TGTGCCAGCACACGAACCAGCGGGAGGGCCCACGAGCAGTACTTC. Its translation is CASTRTSGRAHEQYF. The V call is TRBV7-2, the J call TRBJ2-7; TRBD2 matches at 10 bases. The CDR3 contains 15 residues. The germline V gene encodes CDR1 SGHTA and CDR2 FQGNSA. The J segment lost 5 bases and the V segment lost 7 bases, leaving 11 bases of the junction unmatched.

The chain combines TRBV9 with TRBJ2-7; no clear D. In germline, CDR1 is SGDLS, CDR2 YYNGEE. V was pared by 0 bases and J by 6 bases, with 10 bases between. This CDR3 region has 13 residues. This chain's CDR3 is CASSVASGFEQYF. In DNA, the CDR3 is TGTGCCAGCAGCGTAGCGTCCGGTTTCGAGCAGTACTTC.

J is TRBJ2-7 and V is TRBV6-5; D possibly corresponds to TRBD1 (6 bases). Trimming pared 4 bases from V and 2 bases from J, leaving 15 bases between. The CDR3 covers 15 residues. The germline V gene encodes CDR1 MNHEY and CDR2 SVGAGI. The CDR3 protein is CASSSGQLDAYEQYF. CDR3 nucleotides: TGTGCCAGCAGTTCTGGACAGCTTGACGCCTACGAGCAGTACTTC.

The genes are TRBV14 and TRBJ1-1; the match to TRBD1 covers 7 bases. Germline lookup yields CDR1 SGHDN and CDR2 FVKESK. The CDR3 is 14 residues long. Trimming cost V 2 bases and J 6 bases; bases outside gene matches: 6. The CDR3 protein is CASSQRQGGPEAFF. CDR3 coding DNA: TGTGCCAGCAGCCAAAGGCAGGGGGGCCCTGAAGCTTTCTTT.

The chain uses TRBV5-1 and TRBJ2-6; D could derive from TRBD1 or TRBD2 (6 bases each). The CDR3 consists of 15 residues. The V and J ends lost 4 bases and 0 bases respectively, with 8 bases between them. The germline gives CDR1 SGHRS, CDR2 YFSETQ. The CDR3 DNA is TGCGCCAGCAGCGGAGGGGGCTCTGGGGCCAACGTCCTGACTTTC. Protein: CASSGGGSGANVLTF.

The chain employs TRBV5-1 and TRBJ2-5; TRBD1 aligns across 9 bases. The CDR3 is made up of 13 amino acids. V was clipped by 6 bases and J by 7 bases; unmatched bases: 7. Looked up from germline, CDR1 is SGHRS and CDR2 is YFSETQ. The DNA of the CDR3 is TGCGCCAGCACGCAACAGGGGGCAGGGACCCAGTACTTC. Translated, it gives CASTQQGAGTQYF.